Detailed here is one T cell receptor (beta chain). This entry is derived from a study of control samples from healthy donors and cancer patients. V gave up 0 bases and J gave up 7 bases, with 14 bases separating them. CDR3 length: 16 amino acids. Germline CDR1 is SGHKS and CDR2 is YYEKEE (reference sequence). Clones were read by immunoSEQ multiplex PCR, and TCRdb kept only the in-frame ones, dropping some. The table includes about 93,000 clones, about 88% detected once. The genes are TRBV5-5 and TRBJ1-6; no clear D gene. Input material: blood. The source is a woman in her 70s in good health. CDR3 sequence (DNA): TGTGCCAGCAGCTTGGATTTTGTGGCTCCAAATTCACCCCTCCACTTT. Protein product: CASSLDFVAPNSPLHF.